The clone carrying this T cell receptor (beta chain) was seen at least ten times. The data were obtained in a study of early T cells in non-severe SARS-CoV-2 infection. Turning to the study itself: The input, bulk RNA from unsorted whole blood, was sequenced, and chains were unpaired.

This CDR3 contains 13 residues. Deletions cut 5 bases from V and 5 bases from J, with 12 bases between. Germline V gene lookup returns CDR1 SGHNT and CDR2 YENEEA. The protocol attached unique molecular identifiers to individual cDNA molecules. TCRdb reanalysed the 5' RACE reads using MiXCR and keeps one entry per CDR3 protein. The sample yields some 40,000 distinct CDR3 sequences, 4.7% seen once. This TCR came from an adult who was a healthcare worker with PCR-confirmed SARS-CoV-2 infection or an uninfected control (not recorded which). The chain links TRBV11-3 to TRBJ1-1, with D unclear. Sequenced: whole blood. CDR3 bases: TGTGCCAGCAGCAAAGGGCGGGGTACTGAAGCTTTCTTT. Translation: CASSKGRGTEAFF.